This T cell receptor beta chain was sequenced in a study of blood T cell repertoires in COVID-19. Across the whole study: The United States, Italy and Spain were the sources of the acute and convalescent COVID-19 samples. Sources were T cells, B-cell-depleted T cells, or PBMCs; the material itself was cDNA or gDNA.

TCRdb's table, derived via immunoSEQ multiplex PCR, lists solely in-frame clones and lacks some. The sample carries 110,000 or so clones, about three quarters recorded once. This CDR3 spans 13 amino acids. V lost 6 bases to trimming and J lost 0 bases, with 9 bases between them. The V gene's germline CDR1 is SQVTM and CDR2 ANQGSEA. J is TRBJ1-3 and V is TRBV29-1; D is uncertain. The clonotype was recovered from a human donor in a cohort sampled during active or convalescent COVID-19. The sample was peripheral blood. The CDR3 sequence is CSVRGSSGNTIYF. The CDR3 nucleotides are TGCAGCGTGAGAGGGAGCTCTGGAAACACCATATATTTT.